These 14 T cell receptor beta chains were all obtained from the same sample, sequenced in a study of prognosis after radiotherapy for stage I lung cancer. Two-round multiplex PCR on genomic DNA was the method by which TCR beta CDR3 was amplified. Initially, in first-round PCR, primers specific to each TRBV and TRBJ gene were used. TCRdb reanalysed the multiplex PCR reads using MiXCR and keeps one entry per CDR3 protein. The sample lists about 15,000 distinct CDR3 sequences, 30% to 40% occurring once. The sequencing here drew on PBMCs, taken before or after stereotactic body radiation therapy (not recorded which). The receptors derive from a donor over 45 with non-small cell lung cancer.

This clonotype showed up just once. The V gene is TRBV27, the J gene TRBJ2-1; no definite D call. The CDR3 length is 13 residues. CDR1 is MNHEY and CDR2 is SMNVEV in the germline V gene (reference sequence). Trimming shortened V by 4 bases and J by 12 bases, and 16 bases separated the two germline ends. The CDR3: CASSSTGPSVQFF. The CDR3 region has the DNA TGTGCCAGCAGTTCGACTGGGCCCTCAGTGCAGTTCTTC.

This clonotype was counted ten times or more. The chain's CDR3 is CASSVSGTGHYEQYF. The CDR3 nucleotides read TGTGCCAGCAGTGTCTCCGGGACAGGGCACTACGAGCAGTACTTC. The chain carries TRBV6-1 and TRBJ2-7; 9 bases agree with TRBD1. Germline CDR1 MNHNS, CDR2 SASEGT. V was clipped by 4 bases and J by 3 bases; unmatched bases: 7. The CDR3 runs to 15 residues.

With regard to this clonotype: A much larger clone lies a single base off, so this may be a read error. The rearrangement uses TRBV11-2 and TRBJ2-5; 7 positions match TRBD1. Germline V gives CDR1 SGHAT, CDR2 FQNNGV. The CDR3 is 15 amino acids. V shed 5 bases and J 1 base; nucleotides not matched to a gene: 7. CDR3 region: CASSLGTVLQETQYF. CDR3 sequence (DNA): TGTGCCAGCAGCCTAGGGACAGTCCTCCAAGAGACCCAGTACTTC.

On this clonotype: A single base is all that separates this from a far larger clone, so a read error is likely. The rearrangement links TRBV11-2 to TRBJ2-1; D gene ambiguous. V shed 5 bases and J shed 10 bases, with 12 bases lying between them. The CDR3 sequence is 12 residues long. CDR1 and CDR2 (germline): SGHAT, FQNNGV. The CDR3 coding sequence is TGTGCCAGCAGCCGACTCGTTTACGAGCAGTTCTTC. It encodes CASSRLVYEQFF.

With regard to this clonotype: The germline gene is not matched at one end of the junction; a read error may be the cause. In DNA form, the CDR3 reads TGCAGTGCTAGGGATCTGGAGGGGCCGGGGGAGACCAAGTACTTC. Protein product: CSARDLEGPGETKYF. The chain has TRBV20-1 and TRBJ2-5, with a possible D match to TRBD2 (6 bases). Per the germline V gene, CDR1 is DFQATT and CDR2 is SNEGSKA (reference sequence). This CDR3 contains 15 residues.

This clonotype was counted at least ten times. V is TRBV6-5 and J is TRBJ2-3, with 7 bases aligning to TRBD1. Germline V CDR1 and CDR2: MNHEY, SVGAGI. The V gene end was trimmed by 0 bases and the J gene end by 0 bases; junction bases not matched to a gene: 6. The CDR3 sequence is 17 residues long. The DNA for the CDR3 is TGTGCCAGCAGTTACTCCCGGGGACAGACTAGCACAGATACGCAGTATTTT. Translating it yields CASSYSRGQTSTDTQYF.

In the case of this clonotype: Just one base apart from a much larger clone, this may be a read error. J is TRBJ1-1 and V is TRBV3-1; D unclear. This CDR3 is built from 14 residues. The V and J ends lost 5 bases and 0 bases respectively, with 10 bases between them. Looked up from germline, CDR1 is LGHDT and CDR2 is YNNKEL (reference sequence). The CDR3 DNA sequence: TGTGCCAGCAGCAATTCGACCCTGAACACTGAAGCTTTCTTT. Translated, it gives CASSNSTLNTEAFF. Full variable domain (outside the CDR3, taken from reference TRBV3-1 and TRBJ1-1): DTAVSQTPKYLVTQMGNDKSIKCEQNLGHDTMYWYKQDSKKFLKIMFSYNNKELIINETVPNRFSPKSPDKAHLNLHINSLELGDSAVYFCASSNSTLNTEAFFGQGTRLTVV.

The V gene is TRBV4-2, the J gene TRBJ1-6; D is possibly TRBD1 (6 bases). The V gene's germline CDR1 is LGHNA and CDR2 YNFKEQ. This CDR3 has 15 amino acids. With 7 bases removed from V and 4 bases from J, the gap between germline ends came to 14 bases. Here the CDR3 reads CASNGGADYNSPLHF. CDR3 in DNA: TGTGCCAGCAATGGGGGGGCCGATTATAATTCACCCCTCCACTTT.

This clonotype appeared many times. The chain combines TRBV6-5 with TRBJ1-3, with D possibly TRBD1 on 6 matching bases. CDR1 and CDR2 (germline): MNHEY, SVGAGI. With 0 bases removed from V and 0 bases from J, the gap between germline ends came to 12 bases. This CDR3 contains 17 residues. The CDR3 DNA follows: TGTGCCAGCAGTTACTCGCTACAGGGCCTCTCTGGAAACACCATATATTTT. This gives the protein CASSYSLQGLSGNTIYF.

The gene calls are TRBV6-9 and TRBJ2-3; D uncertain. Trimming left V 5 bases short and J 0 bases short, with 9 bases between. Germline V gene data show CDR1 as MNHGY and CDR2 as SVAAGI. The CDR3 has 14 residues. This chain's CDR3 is CASSADGSTDTQYF. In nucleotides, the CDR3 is TGTGCCAGCAGTGCCGACGGGAGCACAGATACGCAGTATTTT.

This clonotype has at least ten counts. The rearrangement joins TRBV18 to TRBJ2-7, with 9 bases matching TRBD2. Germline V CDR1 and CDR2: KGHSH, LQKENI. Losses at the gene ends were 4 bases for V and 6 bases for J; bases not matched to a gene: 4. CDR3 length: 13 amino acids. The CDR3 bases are TGTGCCAGCTCACGATTAGCGGGAGTCGAGCAGTACTTC. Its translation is CASSRLAGVEQYF.

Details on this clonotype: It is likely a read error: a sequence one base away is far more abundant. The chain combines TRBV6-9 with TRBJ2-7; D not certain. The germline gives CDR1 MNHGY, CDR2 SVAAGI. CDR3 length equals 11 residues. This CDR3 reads CANSRDYEQYF. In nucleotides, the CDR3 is TGTGCCAACAGTAGGGACTACGAGCAGTACTTC.

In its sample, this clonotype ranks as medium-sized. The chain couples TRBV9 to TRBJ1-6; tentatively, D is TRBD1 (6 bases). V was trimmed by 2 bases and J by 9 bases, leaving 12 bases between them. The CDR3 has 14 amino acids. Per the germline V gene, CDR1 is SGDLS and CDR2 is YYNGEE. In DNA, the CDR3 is TGTGCCAGCAGCGTTAATCAAGGGGGTTCACCCCTCCACTTT. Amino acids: CASSVNQGGSPLHF.

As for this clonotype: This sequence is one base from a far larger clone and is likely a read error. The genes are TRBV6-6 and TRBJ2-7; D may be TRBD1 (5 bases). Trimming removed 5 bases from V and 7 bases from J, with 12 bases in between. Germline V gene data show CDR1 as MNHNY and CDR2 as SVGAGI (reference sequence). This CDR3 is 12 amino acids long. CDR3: CASSPSGCEQYF. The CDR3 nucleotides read TGTGCCAGCAGTCCCTCAGGGTGTGAGCAGTACTTC.